This TCR beta chain was sequenced in a study of T cells in Graves' hyperthyroidism and ophthalmopathy. CDR3 length: 13 residues. The germline CDR1 and CDR2 sequences are SNHLY and FYNNEI. The V and J ends lost 7 bases and 4 bases, in that order; junction bases with no gene match: 3. TCR beta CDR3 regions were amplified from RNA transcripts. The HTBI primer set served for first-round RT-PCR of the TCR CDR3. TCRdb itself ran the multiplex PCR reads through MiXCR, one entry per CDR3 protein. This table has some 800,000 distinct CDR3 sequences, around 39% appearing once. Among the patients, aged 18 to 65, hyperthyroidism was newly diagnosed and had lasted under 2 months. Diagnoses used clinical symptoms, serum thyroxine and TRAb, thyroid ultrasound and orbital computed tomography. Concerning this clonotype itself: Antigen specificity is unknown.

Study results and caveats: Most thyroid clonotypes that were expanded above 0.001 also turned up in blood. A 13 V-J signature model discriminated ophthalmopathy versus stable hyperthyroidism.

The source material was blood. The TCR was taken from a man younger than 35 with Graves' hyperthyroidism. The rearrangement joins TRBV2 to TRBJ2-1; 8 positions agree with TRBD1. The CDR3 DNA follows: TGTGCCAGCAAGGGGACAGGATACAATGAGCAGTTCTTC. Translation gives CASKGTGYNEQFF.